This T cell receptor beta chain is drawn from a study of Graves' ophthalmopathy and Graves' hyperthyroidism. There are 16 residues in the CDR3. Germline values: CDR1 LGHNA, CDR2 YSLEER. V lost 5 bases to trimming and J lost 2 bases, with 15 bases between them. Amplification of TCR beta CDR3 regions used RNA transcripts. RT-PCR was first run with HTBI primers, then multiplex PCR in a second round. TCRdb reprocessed the multiplex PCR reads with MiXCR, giving one entry per CDR3 protein. This sample has some 750,000 distinct CDR3 sequences; around 40% occur once, and the top ten carry 40% to 55%. This sequence joins TRBV4-3 and TRBJ2-2; D not certain. Sequences were obtained from peripheral blood. This clonotype was sampled from an adult man with Graves' ophthalmopathy. CDR3 sequence reads: CASSKGTSSNTGELFF. CDR3 DNA: TGCGCCAGCAGCAAGGGAACAAGCTCCAACACCGGGGAGCTGTTTTTT.